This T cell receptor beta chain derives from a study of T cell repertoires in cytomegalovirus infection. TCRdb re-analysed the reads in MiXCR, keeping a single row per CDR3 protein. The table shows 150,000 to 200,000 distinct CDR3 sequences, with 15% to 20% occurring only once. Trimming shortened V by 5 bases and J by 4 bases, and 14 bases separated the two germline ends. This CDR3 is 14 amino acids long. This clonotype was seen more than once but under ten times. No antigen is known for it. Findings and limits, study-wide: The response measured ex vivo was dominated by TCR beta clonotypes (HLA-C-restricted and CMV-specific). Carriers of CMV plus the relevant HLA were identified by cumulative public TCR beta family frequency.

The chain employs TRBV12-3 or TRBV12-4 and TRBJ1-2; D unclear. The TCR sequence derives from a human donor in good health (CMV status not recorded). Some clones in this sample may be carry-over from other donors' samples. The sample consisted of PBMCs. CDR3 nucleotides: TGTGCCAGCAGTACGAGACTCGGAGGCTATGGCTACACCTTC. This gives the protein CASSTRLGGYGYTF.